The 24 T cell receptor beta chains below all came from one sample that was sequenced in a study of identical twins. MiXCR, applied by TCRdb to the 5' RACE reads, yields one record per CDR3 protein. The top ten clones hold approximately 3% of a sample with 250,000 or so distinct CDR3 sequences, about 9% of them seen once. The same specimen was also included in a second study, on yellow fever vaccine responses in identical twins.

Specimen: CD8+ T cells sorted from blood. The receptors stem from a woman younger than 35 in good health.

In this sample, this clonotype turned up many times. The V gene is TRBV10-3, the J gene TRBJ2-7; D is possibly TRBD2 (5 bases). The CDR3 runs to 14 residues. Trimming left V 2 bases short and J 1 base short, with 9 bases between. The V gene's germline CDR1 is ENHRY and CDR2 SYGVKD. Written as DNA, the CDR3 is TGTGCCATCAGTGAGGGACTCCTATCCTACGAGCAGTACTTC. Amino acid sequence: CAISEGLLSYEQYF.

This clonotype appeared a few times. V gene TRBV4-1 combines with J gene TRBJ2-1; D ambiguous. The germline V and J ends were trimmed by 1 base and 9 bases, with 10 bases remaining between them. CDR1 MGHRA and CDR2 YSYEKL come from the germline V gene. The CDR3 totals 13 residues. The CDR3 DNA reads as TGCGCCAGCAGCCAAGGGCCTATGGGTGAGCAGTTCTTC. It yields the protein CASSQGPMGEQFF.

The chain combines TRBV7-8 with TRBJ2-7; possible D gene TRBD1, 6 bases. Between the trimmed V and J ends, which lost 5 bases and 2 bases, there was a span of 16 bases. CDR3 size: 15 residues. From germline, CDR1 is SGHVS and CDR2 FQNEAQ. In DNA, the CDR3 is TGTGCCAGCAGCGCAGTAGGGGGAAGCACCTACGAGCAGTACTTC. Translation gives CASSAVGGSTYEQYF.

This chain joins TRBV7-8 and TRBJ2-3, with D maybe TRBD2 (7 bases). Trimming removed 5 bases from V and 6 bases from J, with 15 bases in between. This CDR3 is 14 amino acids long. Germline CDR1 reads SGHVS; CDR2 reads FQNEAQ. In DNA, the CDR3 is TGTGCCAGCAGCCGGTTAGGGGGGGGGGATACGCAGTATTTT. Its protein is CASSRLGGGDTQYF.

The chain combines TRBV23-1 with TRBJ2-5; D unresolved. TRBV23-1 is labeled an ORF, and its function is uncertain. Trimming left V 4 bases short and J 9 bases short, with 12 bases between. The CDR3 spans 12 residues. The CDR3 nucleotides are TGCGCCAGCAGTCTCGAAATCCCGCCCCAGTACTTC. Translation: CASSLEIPPQYF.

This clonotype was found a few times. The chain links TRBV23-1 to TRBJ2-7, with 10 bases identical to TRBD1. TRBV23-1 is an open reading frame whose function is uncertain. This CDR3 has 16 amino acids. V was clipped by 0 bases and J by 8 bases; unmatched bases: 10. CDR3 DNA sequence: TGCGCCAGCAGTCAATCGACCCGGGACAGGGGACAAAAGCAGTACTTC. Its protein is CASSQSTRDRGQKQYF.

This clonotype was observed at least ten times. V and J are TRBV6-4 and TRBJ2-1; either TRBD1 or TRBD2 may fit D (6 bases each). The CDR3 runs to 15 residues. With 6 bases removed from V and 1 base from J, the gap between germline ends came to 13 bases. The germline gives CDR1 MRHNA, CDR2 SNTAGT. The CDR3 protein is CASSERGGSYNEQFF. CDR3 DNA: TGTGCCAGCAGCGAGAGAGGGGGGTCCTACAATGAGCAGTTCTTC.

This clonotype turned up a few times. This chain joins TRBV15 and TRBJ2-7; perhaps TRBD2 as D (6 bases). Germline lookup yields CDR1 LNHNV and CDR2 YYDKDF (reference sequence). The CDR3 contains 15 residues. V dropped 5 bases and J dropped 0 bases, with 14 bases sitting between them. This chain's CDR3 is CATSGLDGSSYEQYF. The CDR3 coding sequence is TGTGCCACCAGCGGCTTAGACGGGAGCTCCTACGAGCAGTACTTC.

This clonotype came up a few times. The CDR3 spells CASSQDEETQYF. CDR3 sequence (DNA): TGTGCCAGCAGCCAAGATGAGGAGACCCAGTACTTC. This rearrangement joins TRBV4-2 to TRBJ2-5; D unresolved. The CDR3 spans 12 residues. Germline lookup yields CDR1 LGHNA and CDR2 YNFKEQ. Trimming stripped 0 bases from V and 5 bases from J, with 4 bases between.

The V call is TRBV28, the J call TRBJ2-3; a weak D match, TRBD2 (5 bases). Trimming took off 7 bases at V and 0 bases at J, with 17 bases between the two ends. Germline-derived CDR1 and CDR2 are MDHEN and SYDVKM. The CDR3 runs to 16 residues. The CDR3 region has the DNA TGTGCCAGCATCCCCGCTGGACTGGGAAGCACAGATACGCAGTATTTT. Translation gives CASIPAGLGSTDTQYF.

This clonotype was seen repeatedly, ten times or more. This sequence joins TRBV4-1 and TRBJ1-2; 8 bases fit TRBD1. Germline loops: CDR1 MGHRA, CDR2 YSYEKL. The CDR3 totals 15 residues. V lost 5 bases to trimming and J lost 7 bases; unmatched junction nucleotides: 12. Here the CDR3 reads CASSVQDRVGIGYTF. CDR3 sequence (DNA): TGCGCCAGCAGCGTACAGGACAGGGTAGGAATTGGCTACACCTTC.

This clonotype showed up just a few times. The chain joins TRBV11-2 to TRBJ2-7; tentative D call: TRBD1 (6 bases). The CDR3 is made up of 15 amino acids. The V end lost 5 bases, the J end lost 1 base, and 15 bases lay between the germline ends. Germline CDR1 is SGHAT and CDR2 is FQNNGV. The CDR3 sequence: CASSSMTGFSYEQYF. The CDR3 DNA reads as TGTGCCAGCAGCAGCATGACAGGCTTTTCCTACGAGCAGTACTTC.

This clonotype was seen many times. CDR3: CSAPGQGVSGYTF. CDR3 DNA: TGCAGCGCTCCGGGACAGGGTGTCTCTGGCTACACCTTC. V is TRBV29-1 and J is TRBJ1-2; the match to TRBD1 covers 9 bases. The CDR3 extends over 13 amino acids. Germline CDR1 SQVTM, CDR2 ANQGSEA. V shed 7 bases and J 7 bases; nucleotides not matched to a gene: 10.

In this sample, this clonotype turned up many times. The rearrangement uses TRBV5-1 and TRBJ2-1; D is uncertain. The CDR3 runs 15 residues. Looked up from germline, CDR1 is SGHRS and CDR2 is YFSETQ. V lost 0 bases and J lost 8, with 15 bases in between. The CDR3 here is CASSLAGVRWDEQFF. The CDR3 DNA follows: TGCGCCAGCAGCTTGGCAGGAGTGAGGTGGGATGAGCAGTTCTTC.

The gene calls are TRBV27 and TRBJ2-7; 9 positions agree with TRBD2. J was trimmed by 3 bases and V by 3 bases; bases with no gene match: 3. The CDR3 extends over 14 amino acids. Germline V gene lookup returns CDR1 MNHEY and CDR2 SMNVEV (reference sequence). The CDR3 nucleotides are TGTGCCAGCAGTTTCGGTAGCGGGAGCTACGAGCAGTACTTC. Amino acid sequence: CASSFGSGSYEQYF.

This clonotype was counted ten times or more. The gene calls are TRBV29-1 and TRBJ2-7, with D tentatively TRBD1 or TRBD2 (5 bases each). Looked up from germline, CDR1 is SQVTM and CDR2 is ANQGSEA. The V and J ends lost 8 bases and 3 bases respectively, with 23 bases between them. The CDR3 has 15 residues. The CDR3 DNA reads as TGCAGCATCCAGGGTTCCCAAACTGAGGGCTACGAGCAGTACTTC. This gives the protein CSIQGSQTEGYEQYF.

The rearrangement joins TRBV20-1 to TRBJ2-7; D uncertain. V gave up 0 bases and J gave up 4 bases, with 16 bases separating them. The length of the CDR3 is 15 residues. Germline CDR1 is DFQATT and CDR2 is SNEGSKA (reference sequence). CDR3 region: CSARDFSGTGYEQYF. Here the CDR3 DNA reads TGCAGTGCTAGAGATTTTTCAGGCACTGGATACGAGCAGTACTTC.

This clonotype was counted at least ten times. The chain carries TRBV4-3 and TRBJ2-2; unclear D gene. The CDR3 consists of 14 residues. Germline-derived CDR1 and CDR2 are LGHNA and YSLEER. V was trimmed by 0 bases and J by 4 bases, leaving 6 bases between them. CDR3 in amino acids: CASSQDTGTGELFF. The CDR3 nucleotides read TGCGCCAGCAGCCAAGATACGGGCACCGGGGAGCTGTTTTTT.

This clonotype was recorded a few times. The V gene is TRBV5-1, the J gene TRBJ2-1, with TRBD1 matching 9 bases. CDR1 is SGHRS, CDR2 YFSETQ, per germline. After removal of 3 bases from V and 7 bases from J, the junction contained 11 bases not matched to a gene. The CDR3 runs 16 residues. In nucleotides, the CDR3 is TGCGCCAGCAGCTCGGGGACAGGGCAGAAAGGGAATGAGCAGTTCTTC. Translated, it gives CASSSGTGQKGNEQFF.

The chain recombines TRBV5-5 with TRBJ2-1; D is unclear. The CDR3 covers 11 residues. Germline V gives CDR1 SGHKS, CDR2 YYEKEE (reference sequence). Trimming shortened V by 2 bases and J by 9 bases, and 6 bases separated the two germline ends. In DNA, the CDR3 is TGTGCCAGCAGCTTCGTAACTGAGCAGTTCTTC. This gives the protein CASSFVTEQFF.

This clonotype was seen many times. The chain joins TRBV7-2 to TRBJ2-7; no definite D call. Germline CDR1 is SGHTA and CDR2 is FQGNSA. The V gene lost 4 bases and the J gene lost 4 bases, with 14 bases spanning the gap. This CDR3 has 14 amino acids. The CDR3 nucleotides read TGTGCCAGCAGCTCCGGACCCAATCCTTACGAGCAGTACTTC. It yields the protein CASSSGPNPYEQYF.

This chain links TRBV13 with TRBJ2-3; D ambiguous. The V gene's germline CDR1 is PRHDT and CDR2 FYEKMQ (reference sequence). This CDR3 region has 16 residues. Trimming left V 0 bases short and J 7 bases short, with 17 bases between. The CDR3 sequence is CASSLGAGYAQNTQYF. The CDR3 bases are TGTGCCAGCAGCTTAGGGGCAGGTTACGCGCAGAATACGCAGTATTTT.

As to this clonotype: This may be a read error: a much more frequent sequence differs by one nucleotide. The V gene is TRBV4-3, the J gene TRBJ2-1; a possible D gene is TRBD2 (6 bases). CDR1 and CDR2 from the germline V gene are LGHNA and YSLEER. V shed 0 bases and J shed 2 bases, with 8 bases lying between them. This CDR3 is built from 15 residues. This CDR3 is CASSQDRETYNEQFF. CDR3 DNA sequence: TGCGCCAGCAGCCAAGACCGGGAGACCTACAATGAGCAGTTCTTC.

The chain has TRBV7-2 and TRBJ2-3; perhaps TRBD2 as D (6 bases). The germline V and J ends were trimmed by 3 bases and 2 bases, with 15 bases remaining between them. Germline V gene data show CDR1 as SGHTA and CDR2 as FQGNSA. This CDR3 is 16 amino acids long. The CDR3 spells CASSFVAGSSTDTQYF. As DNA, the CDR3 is TGTGCCAGCAGCTTTGTCGCGGGGTCGTCCACAGATACGCAGTATTTT.